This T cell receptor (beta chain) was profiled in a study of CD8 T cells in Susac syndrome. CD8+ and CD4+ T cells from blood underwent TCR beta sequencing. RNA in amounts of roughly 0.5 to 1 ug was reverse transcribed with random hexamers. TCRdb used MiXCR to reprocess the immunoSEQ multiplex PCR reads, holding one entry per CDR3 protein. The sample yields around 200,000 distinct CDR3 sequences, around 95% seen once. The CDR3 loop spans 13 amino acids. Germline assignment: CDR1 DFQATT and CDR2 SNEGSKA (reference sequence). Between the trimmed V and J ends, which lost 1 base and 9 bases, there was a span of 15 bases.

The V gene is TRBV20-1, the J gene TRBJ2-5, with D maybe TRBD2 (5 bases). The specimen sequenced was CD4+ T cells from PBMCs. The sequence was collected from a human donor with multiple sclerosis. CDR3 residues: CSARGVRPGAQYF. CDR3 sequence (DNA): TGCAGTGCTAGAGGTGTACGCCCCGGGGCCCAGTACTTC.